The rows below give T cell receptor beta chains drawn from one sample of a study of preoperative IRX-2 immunotherapy in early breast cancer. Assay: immunoSEQ multiplex PCR; the TCRdb copy retains only in-frame clones and omits some. Of about 62,000 clones in the sample, 94% were seen once. Sampling was performed from a patient treated with IRX-2 immunotherapy. The origin of the receptors is a human donor with breast cancer. Both conserved end residues are part of each CDR3. D genes are given only for firm matches. Only part of the rows carry a size: once, few, many, or a class if the clone is expanded.

clone size	D gene	V gene	J gene	CDR3 DNA	CDR3 protein
once	-	TRBV5-1	TRBJ2-3	TGCGCCAGCAGACAAGCCCGGGGCCTTTCTATTCTTAGCACAGATACGCAGTATTTT	CASRQARGLSILSTDTQYF
-	-	TRBV18	TRBJ1-1	TGTGCCAGCTCACCATTTGAAGGGGGAATCGGCACTGAAGCTTTCTTT	CASSPFEGGIGTEAFF
-	-	TRBV4-3	TRBJ2-2	TGCGCCAGCAGCCGAATTCTTGCTAGGGGGGGGAACACCGGGGAGCTGTTTTTT	CASSRILARGGNTGELFF
few	-	TRBV19	TRBJ2-3	TGTGCCAGTACACGATCGGCGGGGCAAGATACGCAGTATTTT	CASTRSAGQDTQYF
-	-	TRBV7-9	TRBJ2-1	TGTGCCAGCAGAGACAACAATGAGCAGTTCTTC	CASRDNNEQFF
-	-	TRBV9	TRBJ1-1	TGTGCCAGCGGGGAGCAGAACACTGAAGCTTTCTTT	CASGEQNTEAFF
-	-	TRBV21-1	TRBJ1-3	TGTGCCAGCAGCAAGAGGGTAGGTGGAAACACCATATATTTT	CASSKRVGGNTIYF
-	TRBD1	TRBV6-6	TRBJ1-1	TGTGCCAGCACTCACCACCGGGACAGGAACACTGAAGCTTTCTTT	CASTHHRDRNTEAFF
once	-	TRBV28	TRBJ2-2	TGTGCCAGCAGTTCGGTCCAGCGATTCACCGGGGAGCTGTTTTTT	CASSSVQRFTGELFF
few	TRBD1	TRBV7-3	TRBJ2-3	TGTGCCAGCAGCCTCGGGACAGGGAGAGATACGCAGTATTTT	CASSLGTGRDTQYF
-	TRBD1	TRBV7-9	TRBJ2-2	TGTGCCAGCAGATCGACAGGGTCCAACACCGGGGAGCTGTTTTTT	CASRSTGSNTGELFF
-	-	TRBV28	TRBJ2-5	TGTGCCAGCAGTTTCCCCGGGACTCTGGGCGCCGAGACCCAGTACTTC	CASSFPGTLGAETQYF
-	TRBD1	TRBV29-1	TRBJ1-1	TGCAGCACTACAGGGGGCGGGAACACTGAAGCTTTCTTT	CSTTGGGNTEAFF
-	-	TRBV7-9	TRBJ1-1	TGTGCCAGCAGCTTGGAGGGGGGGAGTCGGGCTTTCTTT	CASSLEGGSRAFF
-	-	TRBV30	TRBJ1-2	TGTGCCTGGACCGAGGGAGGGCTTAGAGGCTACACCTTC	CAWTEGGLRGYTF
once	TRBD2	TRBV4-3	TRBJ2-2	TGCGCCAGCAGCCAAGCCCGCGGGAGTCCCGGGGAGCTGTTTTTT	CASSQARGSPGELFF
-	-	TRBV20-1	TRBJ1-1	TGCAGTGCCGCGCGGGGCACTGAAGCTTTCTTT	CSAARGTEAFF
-	TRBD2	TRBV7-6	TRBJ2-2	TGTGCCAGCAGGAAAGAAACGGGAGGGGGGGAGCTGTTTTTT	CASRKETGGGELFF
-	-	TRBV29-1	TRBJ2-2	TGCAGCGTCGACCTAGGGACCGGGGAGCTGTTTTTT	CSVDLGTGELFF
-	-	TRBV19	TRBJ2-7	TGTGCCAGTAGTCTCACAGGGGGGGAGTCCTACGAGCAGTACTTC	CASSLTGGESYEQYF
-	-	TRBV5-6	TRBJ2-4	TGTGCCAGCAGCTATCAGGGCGAGCTAGCCAAAAACATTCAGTACTTC	CASSYQGELAKNIQYF
-	-	TRBV19	TRBJ1-1	TGTGCCAGTAAAGGGGATCGCAGAGAAGCTTTCTTT	CASKGDRREAFF
-	-	TRBV10-3	TRBJ1-5	TGTGCCACAAGGGCGGGGGCGGGGGGCAATCAGCCCCAGCATTTT	CATRAGAGGNQPQHF
-	-	TRBV6-6	TRBJ2-7	TGTGCCAGCAGTTTACTAGGATACGAGCAGTACTTC	CASSLLGYEQYF
-	-	TRBV2	TRBJ2-5	TGTGCCAGCAGCGAAAGGACAGGAGGGTTGACCCAGTACTTC	CASSERTGGLTQYF
-	-	TRBV7-9	TRBJ1-4	TGTGCCAGCAGCCTGGGGGAACTTAATGAAAAACTGTTTTTT	CASSLGELNEKLFF
-	-	TRBV20-1	TRBJ2-5	TGCAGTGCACAAAGGTCGGAGACCCAGTACTTC	CSAQRSETQYF
-	TRBD2	TRBV4-3	TRBJ2-7	TGCGCCAGCAGCCCCTCCGCCCCTGGGCGGGGGGGGCCAGCGGGCGAGCAGTACTTC	CASSPSAPGRGGPAGEQYF
-	-	TRBV7-2	TRBJ1-6	TGTGCCAGCAGCTTAATTGCCGGCTCACCCCTCCACTTT	CASSLIAGSPLHF
-	-	TRBV28	TRBJ2-5	TGTGCCAGCAGTCTCCCCCTGGGTACTGAGACCCAGTACTTC	CASSLPLGTETQYF
once	-	TRBV29-1	TRBJ1-1	TGCAGCGTTGAAGGGAACAGAGCCTCTGAAGCTTTCTTT	CSVEGNRASEAFF
-	-	TRBV18	TRBJ2-3	TGTGCCAGCTCACTGAACACAGATACGCAGTATTTT	CASSLNTDTQYF
-	-	TRBV28	TRBJ1-4	TGTGCCAGCAGTTTTCATTCCCTAGGGGGAAGAAATGAAAAACTGTTTTTT	CASSFHSLGGRNEKLFF
-	-	TRBV7-2	TRBJ2-3	TGTGCCAGCAGCTTAGCGCATGGAACAGATACGCAGTATTTT	CASSLAHGTDTQYF
-	-	TRBV7-9	TRBJ2-5	TGTGCCAGCAGCTCAGGAGGGTACCAAGAGACCCAGTACTTC	CASSSGGYQETQYF
-	-	TRBV7-3	TRBJ1-2	TGTGCCAGCAGCCCAGGGGTCGGGGTTCGAGGCTACACCTTC	CASSPGVGVRGYTF
-	-	TRBV5-4	TRBJ2-1	TGTGCCAGCAGCTTGACGAGGGGGGCCTACAATGAGCAGTTCTTC	CASSLTRGAYNEQFF
-	-	TRBV7-8	TRBJ2-3	TGTGCCAGCAGCGAAGAGGGATGGGGCGATACGCAGTATTTT	CASSEEGWGDTQYF
-	-	TRBV5-1	TRBJ2-1	TGCGCCAGCAGCTTGGATGGACTTTCCTACAATGAGCAGTTCTTC	CASSLDGLSYNEQFF
-	-	TRBV4-3	TRBJ2-2	TGCGCCAGCAGCCAAGATCTAGGACTCTCCGGGGAGCTGTTTTTT	CASSQDLGLSGELFF
-	-	TRBV4-2	TRBJ2-7	TGTGCCAGCAGCCAAGATGGTCTGAACGAGCAGTACTTC	CASSQDGLNEQYF
-	-	TRBV7-6	TRBJ2-6	TGTGCCAGCAGCTTATGGGAAGTACTGGATGGCTCTGGGGCCAACGTCCTGACTTTC	CASSLWEVLDGSGANVLTF
-	-	TRBV5-1	TRBJ1-1	TGCGCCAGCAGCTTGTTTATGAACACTGAAGCTTTCTTT	CASSLFMNTEAFF
-	-	TRBV29-1	TRBJ1-3	TGCAGCGTTGGGGAGGGTGGGGCCCCACTTGGAAACACCATATATTTT	CSVGEGGAPLGNTIYF
-	-	TRBV5-8	TRBJ1-5	TGTGCCAGCAGCTGGCGGCGGGGAAGAGAGCCCCAGCATTTT	CASSWRRGREPQHF
-	-	TRBV7-2	TRBJ1-5	TGTGCCAGCAGCCCTCAGGGAGCCAATCAGCCCCAGCATTTT	CASSPQGANQPQHF
-	-	TRBV6-5	TRBJ1-5	TGTGCCAGCAGCCCGACCCTTTCCCATCAGCCCCAGCATTTT	CASSPTLSHQPQHF
-	-	TRBV10-3	TRBJ2-7	TGTGCCATCAGTGAGCGGGGCTACGAGCAGTACTTC	CAISERGYEQYF
-	TRBD1	TRBV5-4	TRBJ2-3	TGTGCCAGCAGCCGGGACAGGATTTACGGCACAGATACGCAGTATTTT	CASSRDRIYGTDTQYF
-	TRBD1	TRBV28	TRBJ2-7	TGTGCCAGCAGCGCGGTAGGGACAGGCGCCACCTACGAGCAGTACTTC	CASSAVGTGATYEQYF
-	-	TRBV30	TRBJ1-5	TGTGCCTGGAGTGAGGGGAATCAGCTCCAGCATTTT	CAWSEGNQLQHF
-	-	TRBV6-1	TRBJ1-1	TGTGCCAGCATTGGGCCCCCCGTCTGGTCTGAAGCTTTCTTT	CASIGPPVWSEAFF